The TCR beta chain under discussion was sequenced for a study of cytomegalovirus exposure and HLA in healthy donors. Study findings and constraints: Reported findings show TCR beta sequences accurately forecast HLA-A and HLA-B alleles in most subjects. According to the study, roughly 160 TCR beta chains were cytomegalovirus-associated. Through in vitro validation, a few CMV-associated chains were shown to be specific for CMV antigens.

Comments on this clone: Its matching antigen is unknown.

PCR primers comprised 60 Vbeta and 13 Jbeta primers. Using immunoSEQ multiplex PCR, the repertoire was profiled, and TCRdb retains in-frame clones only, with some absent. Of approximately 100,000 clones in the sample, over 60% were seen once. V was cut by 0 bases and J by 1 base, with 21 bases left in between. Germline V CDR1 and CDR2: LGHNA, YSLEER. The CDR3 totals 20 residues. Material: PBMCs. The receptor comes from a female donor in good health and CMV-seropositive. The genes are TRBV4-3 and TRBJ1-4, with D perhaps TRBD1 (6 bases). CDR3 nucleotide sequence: TGCGCCAGCAGCCAAGAGTTCAGGGGCAGGCTTCGAGGAACTAATGAAAAACTGTTTTTT. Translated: CASSQEFRGRLRGTNEKLFF.